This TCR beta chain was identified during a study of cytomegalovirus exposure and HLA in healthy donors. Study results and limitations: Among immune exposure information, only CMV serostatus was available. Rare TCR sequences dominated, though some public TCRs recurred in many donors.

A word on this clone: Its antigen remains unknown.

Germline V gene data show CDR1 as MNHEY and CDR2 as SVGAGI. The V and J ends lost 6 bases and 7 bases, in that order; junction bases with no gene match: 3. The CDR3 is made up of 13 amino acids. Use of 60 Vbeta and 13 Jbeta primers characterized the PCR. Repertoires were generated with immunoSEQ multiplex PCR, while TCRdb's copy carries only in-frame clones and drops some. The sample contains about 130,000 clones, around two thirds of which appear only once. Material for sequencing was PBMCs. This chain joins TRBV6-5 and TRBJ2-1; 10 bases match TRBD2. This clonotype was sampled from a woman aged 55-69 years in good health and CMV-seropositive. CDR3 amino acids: CASSSSGRNEQFF. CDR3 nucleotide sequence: TGTGCCAGCAGCTCTAGCGGGAGAAATGAGCAGTTCTTC.